This record covers a single TCR beta chain. Its antigen is currently unknown. The record originates from a study of CD8 T cells in ankylosing spondylitis. TCRdb reanalysed the 5' RACE reads using MiXCR and keeps one entry per CDR3 protein. Of about 540,000 distinct CDR3 sequences listed, roughly an eighth are singletons. Study observations and caveats: Earlier authors reported some of these motif variants in reactive arthritis synovial fluid and blood. Peripheral blood samples showed relatively rare disease-linked clones, and these clones were CD8+. One TCR beta motif, made up of several highly homologous variants, appeared characteristic of ankylosing spondylitis blood. Disease-linked clones reportedly showed significant enrichment in matched ankylosing spondylitis synovial fluid.

The CDR3 extends over 16 amino acids. V lost 0 bases and J lost 0, with 9 bases in between. Germline CDR1 is SGHRS and CDR2 is YFSETQ. This chain connects TRBV5-1 to TRBJ2-2; D unresolved. The sample taken for sequencing was blood, either unsorted or a sorted T cell fraction (not recorded which). This TCR came from a male donor with ankylosing spondylitis. This chain's CDR3 is CASSLGGLANTGELFF. The CDR3 nucleotides are TGCGCCAGCAGCTTGGGGGGTCTCGCGAACACCGGGGAGCTGTTTTTT.